The 24 T cell receptor beta chains listed next were all sequenced from one sample in a study of cytomegalovirus exposure and HLA in healthy donors. The PCR used 60 Vbeta and 13 Jbeta primers. The data were produced by immunoSEQ multiplex PCR, yet TCRdb's version contains in-frame clones alone and is incomplete. This table holds 110,000 to 150,000 clones, roughly 70% found once. The sample comprised PBMCs. Receptor source: a man in his late teens or twenties in good health and CMV-seropositive.

The rearrangement joins TRBV6-1 to TRBJ1-3; 11 positions agree with TRBD1. V lost 4 bases and J lost 2; bases outside the gene matches: 1. The CDR3 runs to 15 residues. In germline, CDR1 is MNHNS, CDR2 SASEGT. CDR3 in DNA: TGTGCCAGCAGTGTGGGACAGGGGGCTGGAAACACCATATATTTT. Protein: CASSVGQGAGNTIYF.

The rearrangement uses TRBV27 and TRBJ2-1; D is unresolved. The germline V gene encodes CDR1 MNHEY and CDR2 SMNVEV (reference sequence). The CDR3 loop spans 19 amino acids. The germline V and J ends were trimmed by 3 bases and 3 bases, with 24 bases remaining between them. DNA of the CDR3: TGTGCCAGCAGTTTCCTCAAGTTACTCGCAGGTACATTCTACAATGAGCAGTTCTTC. Residues: CASSFLKLLAGTFYNEQFF.

The chain recombines TRBV30 with TRBJ2-7; the D is unclear. The V end was cut by 0 bases, the J end by 3 bases, with 9 bases between. The CDR3 is made up of 13 amino acids. Per the germline V gene, CDR1 is GTSNPN and CDR2 is SVGIG (reference sequence). CDR3 amino acids: CAWSVNRVYEQYF. The CDR3 DNA reads as TGTGCCTGGAGTGTTAACAGAGTCTACGAGCAGTACTTC.

For the CDR3, the DNA is TGTGCCAGCAGCCTCAACTTCGCAGATACGCAGTATTTT. It codes for CASSLNFADTQYF. V usage is TRBV9 and J usage is TRBJ2-3; D not certain. Germline CDR1 and CDR2: SGDLS and YYNGEE. The CDR3 has 13 amino acids. Between the trimmed V and J ends, which lost 4 bases and 4 bases, there was a span of 10 bases.

The chain carries TRBV7-8 and TRBJ1-2; TRBD1 agrees at 7 bases. From germline, CDR1 is SGHVS and CDR2 FQNEAQ. This CDR3 spans 15 amino acids. V lost 5 bases, J lost 4 bases, and 10 bases stayed unmatched. The CDR3 DNA follows: TGTGCCAGCAGCCAGACAGGGTTACAGAGCTATGGCTACACCTTC. It specifies CASSQTGLQSYGYTF.

This clone was seen only a few times. The chain joins TRBV6-4 to TRBJ1-1; TRBD1 matches at 10 bases. CDR3 length equals 15 residues. V was clipped by 7 bases and J by 6 bases; unmatched bases: 11. Germline V gene lookup returns CDR1 MRHNA and CDR2 SNTAGT. For the CDR3, the DNA is TGTGCCAGCATAGGTTGGGACAGGGGTTACCCTGAAGCTTTCTTT. Its protein is CASIGWDRGYPEAFF.

This rearrangement joins TRBV7-6 to TRBJ2-5; 9 bases match TRBD1. V shed 3 bases and J 4 bases; nucleotides not matched to a gene: 12. The germline CDR1 and CDR2 sequences are SGHVS and FNYEAQ. There are 17 residues in the CDR3. CDR3 sequence reads: CASSFRDRVILGETQYF. CDR3 nucleotides: TGTGCCAGCAGCTTCCGGGACAGGGTAATTTTAGGAGAGACCCAGTACTTC. The whole variable domain, filled in from reference TRBV7-6 and TRBJ2-5, reads GAGVSQSPRYKVTKRGQDVALRCDPISGHVSLYWYRQALGQGPEFLTYFNYEAQQDKSGLPNDRFSAERPEGSISTLTIQRTEQRDSAMYRCASSFRDRVILGETQYFGPGTRLLVL.

The V gene is TRBV4-2, the J gene TRBJ2-6; 9 nucleotides align to TRBD1. CDR3 length: 17 residues. Germline V gives CDR1 LGHNA, CDR2 YNFKEQ. The junction had 4 bases not matched to a gene; V was cut back by 4 bases and J by 0 bases. The CDR3 DNA is TGTGCCAGCAGCCCAGGACAGGGGCCCTCTGGGGCCAACGTCCTGACTTTC. Encoded protein: CASSPGQGPSGANVLTF.

This clone was seen just once. The chain is built from TRBV9 and TRBJ1-4; TRBD1 matches at 8 bases. The CDR3 runs to 17 residues. J lost 8 bases, V lost 4 bases, and 16 bases had no gene match. Germline V gives CDR1 SGDLS, CDR2 YYNGEE. The CDR3 sequence is CASSPGAGGSIEEKLFF. DNA for the CDR3: TGTGCCAGCAGCCCTGGGGCAGGGGGCTCTATAGAGGAAAAACTGTTTTTT.

The chain uses TRBV7-9 and TRBJ2-7; possibly TRBD1 for D (7 bases). Deletions cut 5 bases from V and 3 bases from J, with 14 bases between. This CDR3 contains 14 residues. Germline lookup yields CDR1 SEHNR and CDR2 FQNEAQ (reference sequence). CDR3 sequence reads: CASSPSGGNYEQYF. The CDR3 DNA reads as TGTGCCAGCAGCCCATCAGGGGGGAACTACGAGCAGTACTTC. Drawing the rest from reference TRBV7-9 and TRBJ2-7, the complete variable domain is DTGVSQNPRHKITKRGQNVTFRCDPISEHNRLYWYRQTLGQGPEFLTYFQNEAQLEKSRLLSDRFSAERPKGSFSTLEIQRTEQGDSAMYLCASSPSGGNYEQYFGPGTRLTVT.

The rearrangement links TRBV27 to TRBJ2-1; TRBD1 matches 11 bases. This CDR3 spans 14 amino acids. The V gene's germline CDR1 is MNHEY and CDR2 SMNVEV (reference sequence). Trimming cost V 5 bases and J 9 bases; bases outside gene matches: 6. This chain's CDR3 is CASSRGQGGSEQFF. For the CDR3, the DNA is TGTGCCAGCAGTCGGGGACAGGGGGGATCTGAGCAGTTCTTC.

The chain couples TRBV19 to TRBJ1-4; D is uncertain. The germline V gene has CDR1 LNHDA and CDR2 SQIVND (reference sequence). This CDR3 has 15 amino acids. V dropped 3 bases and J dropped 1 base, with 9 bases sitting between them. CDR3 coding DNA: TGTGCCAGTAGTATCCGAGGCAGAACTAATGAAAAACTGTTTTTT. This encodes CASSIRGRTNEKLFF.

This clone has just one count. The rearrangement links TRBV5-1 to TRBJ2-5; no clear D. This CDR3 spans 11 amino acids. V was clipped by 0 bases and J by 11 bases, with 8 bases between them. Germline assignment: CDR1 SGHRS and CDR2 YFSETQ. The CDR3 bases are TGCGCCAGCAGCTTGGGACAAAAGCAGTACTTC. Translating it yields CASSLGQKQYF.

V usage is TRBV2 and J usage is TRBJ1-1; tentative D call: TRBD1 (5 bases). This CDR3 spans 16 amino acids. V was shortened by 6 bases and J by 0 bases, with 17 bases between the two germline ends. Per germline, CDR1 SNHLY and CDR2 FYNNEI. The CDR3 nucleotides are TGTGCCAGCAGCCCTCTAGGGGCCAGGGTGAACACTGAAGCTTTCTTT. This codes for CASSPLGARVNTEAFF. Supplemented by reference TRBV2 and TRBJ1-1, the full variable domain reads EPEVTQTPSHQVTQMGQEVILRCVPISNHLYFYWYRQILGQKVEFLVSFYNNEISEKSEIFDDQFSVERPDGSNFTLKIRSTKLEDSAMYFCASSPLGARVNTEAFFGQGTRLTVV.

The genes are TRBV5-1 and TRBJ1-1; possibly TRBD1 for D (6 bases). Trimming shortened V by 3 bases and J by 6 bases, and 15 bases separated the two germline ends. Germline CDR1 SGHRS, CDR2 YFSETQ. The CDR3 runs 14 residues. CDR3 loop: CASSSNLGQPEAFF. In DNA, the CDR3 is TGCGCCAGCAGCTCAAATCTAGGACAGCCTGAAGCTTTCTTT. Variable domain in full (rest from reference TRBV5-1 and TRBJ1-1): KAGVTQTPRYLIKTRGQQVTLSCSPISGHRSVSWYQQTPGQGLQFLFEYFSETQRNKGNFPGRFSGRQFSNSRSEMNVSTLELGDSALYLCASSSNLGQPEAFFGQGTRLTVV.

The chain links TRBV2 to TRBJ2-3; D uncertain. Germline assignment: CDR1 SNHLY and CDR2 FYNNEI. The CDR3 is 16 residues long. V was clipped by 2 bases and J by 0 bases, with 12 bases between them. CDR3 region: CASSESEAASTDTQYF. Here the CDR3 DNA reads TGTGCCAGCAGTGAAAGTGAGGCAGCAAGCACAGATACGCAGTATTTT. The whole variable domain, remainder taken from reference TRBV2 and TRBJ2-3, is EPEVTQTPSHQVTQMGQEVILRCVPISNHLYFYWYRQILGQKVEFLVSFYNNEISEKSEIFDDQFSVERPDGSNFTLKIRSTKLEDSAMYFCASSESEAASTDTQYFGPGTRLTVL.

The chain combines TRBV6-6 with TRBJ2-3; TRBD2 might be the D (6 bases). V lost 6 bases and J lost 0, with 13 bases in between. There are 15 residues in the CDR3. From germline, CDR1 is MNHNY and CDR2 SVGAGI (reference sequence). CDR3 loop: CASRMGLPSTDTQYF. The CDR3 DNA reads TGTGCCAGCAGGATGGGACTTCCTAGCACAGATACGCAGTATTTT.

This clone was seen a single time. This sequence joins TRBV19 and TRBJ1-1, with D maybe TRBD1 (5 bases). V lost 7 bases and J 3 bases, leaving 15 bases between the germline ends. This CDR3 region has 14 residues. Germline loops: CDR1 LNHDA, CDR2 SQIVND (reference sequence). CDR3 in amino acids: CASTSTELDTEAFF. The CDR3, as DNA: TGTGCCAGTACCTCGACAGAGCTAGACACTGAAGCTTTCTTT.

This chain joins TRBV25-1 and TRBJ2-2; D may be TRBD2 (6 bases). This CDR3 spans 15 amino acids. Germline V gene data show CDR1 as MGHDK and CDR2 as SYGVNS. Between the trimmed V and J ends, which lost 3 bases and 4 bases, there was a span of 12 bases. CDR3 loop: CASSDPGRFTGELFF. CDR3 nucleotide sequence: TGTGCCAGCAGTGACCCTGGGAGGTTCACCGGGGAGCTGTTTTTT. Variable domain in full (rest from reference TRBV25-1 and TRBJ2-2): EADIYQTPRYLVIGTGKKITLECSQTMGHDKMYWYQQDPGMELHLIHYSYGVNSTEKGDLSSESTVSRIRTEHFPLTLESARPSHTSQYLCASSDPGRFTGELFFGEGSRLTVL.

The chain recombines TRBV2 with TRBJ1-1, with no clear D. CDR3 length: 13 amino acids. The V end lost 4 bases, the J end lost 1 base, and 7 bases lay between the germline ends. CDR1 is SNHLY and CDR2 is FYNNEI in the germline V gene. The CDR3 reads CASSVSGNTEAFF. The CDR3 coding sequence is TGTGCCAGCAGTGTATCGGGGAACACTGAAGCTTTCTTT. Full variable domain (rest looked up from reference TRBV2 and TRBJ1-1): EPEVTQTPSHQVTQMGQEVILRCVPISNHLYFYWYRQILGQKVEFLVSFYNNEISEKSEIFDDQFSVERPDGSNFTLKIRSTKLEDSAMYFCASSVSGNTEAFFGQGTRLTVV.

V is TRBV6-4 and J is TRBJ1-5; 8 bases map to TRBD1. The CDR3 has 19 residues. V lost 3 bases and J lost 0; bases outside the gene matches: 13. The germline gives CDR1 MRHNA, CDR2 SNTAGT. The CDR3 DNA reads as TGTGCCAGCAGTGATAAGCCAGGGGGCCCCCCCCCTAGCAATCAGCCCCAGCATTTT. It encodes CASSDKPGGPPPSNQPQHF.

This chain uses TRBV27 with TRBJ2-7, with TRBD2 identical over 7 bases. The J segment lost 3 bases and the V segment lost 4 bases, leaving 15 bases of the junction unmatched. Germline lookup yields CDR1 MNHEY and CDR2 SMNVEV (reference sequence). The CDR3 covers 17 residues. The CDR3 nucleotides are TGTGCCAGCAGTTCACGTCCCCACTTGAGCGGGGACTACGAGCAGTACTTC. Translated, it gives CASSSRPHLSGDYEQYF.

The table lists this clone with a count of one. The chain combines TRBV11-3 with TRBJ2-5; D perhaps matches TRBD2 (7 bases). The CDR3 length is 12 residues. Deletions cut 6 bases from V and 9 bases from J, with 14 bases between. Germline CDR1 and CDR2: SGHNT and YENEEA. The CDR3 here is CASSQGGGSQYF. The CDR3 nucleotides are TGTGCCAGCAGTCAAGGGGGGGGGTCCCAGTACTTC.

The chain carries TRBV28 and TRBJ1-2; 9 bases map to TRBD1. Germline CDR1 MDHEN, CDR2 SYDVKM. The CDR3 has 14 residues. V lost 8 bases to trimming and J lost 3 bases; unmatched junction nucleotides: 7. CDR3 in DNA: TGTGCCAGCTCCCGGGACAGGGCGTACTATGGCTACACCTTC. This translates into CASSRDRAYYGYTF.